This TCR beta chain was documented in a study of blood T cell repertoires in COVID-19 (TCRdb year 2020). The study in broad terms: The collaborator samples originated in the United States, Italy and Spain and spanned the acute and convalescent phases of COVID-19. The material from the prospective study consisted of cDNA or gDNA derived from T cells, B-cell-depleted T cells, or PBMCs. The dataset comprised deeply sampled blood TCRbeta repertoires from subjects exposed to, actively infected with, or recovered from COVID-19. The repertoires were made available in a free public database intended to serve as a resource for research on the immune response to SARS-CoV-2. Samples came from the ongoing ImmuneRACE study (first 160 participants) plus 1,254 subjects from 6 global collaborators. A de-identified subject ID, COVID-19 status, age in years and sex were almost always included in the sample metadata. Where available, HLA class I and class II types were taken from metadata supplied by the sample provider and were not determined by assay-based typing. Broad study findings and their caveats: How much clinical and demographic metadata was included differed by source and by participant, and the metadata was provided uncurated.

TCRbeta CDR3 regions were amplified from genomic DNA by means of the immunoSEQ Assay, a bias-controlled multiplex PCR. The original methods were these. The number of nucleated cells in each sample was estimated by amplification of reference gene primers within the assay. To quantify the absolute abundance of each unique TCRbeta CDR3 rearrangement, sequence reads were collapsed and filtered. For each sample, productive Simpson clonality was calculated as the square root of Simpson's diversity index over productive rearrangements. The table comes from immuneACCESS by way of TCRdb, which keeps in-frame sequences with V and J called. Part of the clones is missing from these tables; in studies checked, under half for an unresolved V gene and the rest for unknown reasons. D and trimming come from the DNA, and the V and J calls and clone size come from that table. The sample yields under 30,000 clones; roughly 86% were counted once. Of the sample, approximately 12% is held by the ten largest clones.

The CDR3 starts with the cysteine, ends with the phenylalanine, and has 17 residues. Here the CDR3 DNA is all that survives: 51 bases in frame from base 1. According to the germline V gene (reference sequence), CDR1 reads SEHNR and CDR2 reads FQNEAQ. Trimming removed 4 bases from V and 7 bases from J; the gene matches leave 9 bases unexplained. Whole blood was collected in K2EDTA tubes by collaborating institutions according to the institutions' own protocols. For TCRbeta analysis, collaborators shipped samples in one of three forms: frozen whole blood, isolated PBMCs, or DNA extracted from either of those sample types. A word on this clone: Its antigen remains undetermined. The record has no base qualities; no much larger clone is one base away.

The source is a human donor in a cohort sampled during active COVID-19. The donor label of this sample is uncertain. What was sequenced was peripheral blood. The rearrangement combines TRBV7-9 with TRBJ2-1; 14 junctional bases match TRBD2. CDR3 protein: CASSSPLGLAGDNEQFF. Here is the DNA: TGTGCCAGCAGCTCCCCCTTGGGACTAGCGGGAGATAATGAGCAGTTCTTC.